This T cell receptor (beta chain) was profiled in a study of post-analysis software for immune sequencing data. Findings of the study overall: Elevated frequency relative to controls characterized four to six TRBV segments in patients, TRBV5-6, TRBV5-1 and TRBV20-1 among them.

CDR3 length: 13 amino acids. J lost 3 bases, V lost 7 bases, and 5 bases had no gene match. CDR1 is ENHRY and CDR2 is SYGVKD in the germline V gene. Libraries were made from TCR beta cDNA, and they carried unique molecular identifiers. TCRdb used MiXCR to reprocess the PCR reads, holding one entry per CDR3 protein. The data contain about 460,000 distinct CDR3 sequences, around 40% of them seen just once; the ten biggest clones take up around 10%. About this clonotype: What it recognizes is unknown.

The clonotype comes from a girl under 18 with multiple sclerosis. Sequencing was carried out using blood. The chain links TRBV10-3 to TRBJ2-5, with 7 bases that match TRBD1. The DNA of the CDR3 is TGTGCCATCACCGACAGGGATAAAGAGACCCAGTACTTC. Encoded protein: CAITDRDKETQYF.